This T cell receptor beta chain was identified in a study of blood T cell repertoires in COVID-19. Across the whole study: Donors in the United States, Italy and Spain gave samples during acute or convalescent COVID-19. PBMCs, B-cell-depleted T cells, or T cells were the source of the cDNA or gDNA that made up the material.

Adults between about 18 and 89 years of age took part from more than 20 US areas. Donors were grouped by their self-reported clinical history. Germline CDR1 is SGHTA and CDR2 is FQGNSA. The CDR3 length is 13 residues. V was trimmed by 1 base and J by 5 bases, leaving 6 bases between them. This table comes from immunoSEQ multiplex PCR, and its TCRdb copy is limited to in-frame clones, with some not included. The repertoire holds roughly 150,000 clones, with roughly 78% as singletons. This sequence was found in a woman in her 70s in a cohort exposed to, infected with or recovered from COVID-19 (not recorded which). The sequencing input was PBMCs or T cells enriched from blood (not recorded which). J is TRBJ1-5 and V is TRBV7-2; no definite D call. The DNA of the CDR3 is TGTGCCAGCAGCTTAGTTCTCCATCAGCCCCAGCATTTT. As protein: CASSLVLHQPQHF.